The 32 T cell receptor beta chains in this list originate from one sample, sequenced in a study of cytomegalovirus exposure and HLA in healthy donors. The study ran its PCR with 60 Vbeta and 13 Jbeta primers. Some clones are missing from TCRdb's copy, which holds only in-frame ones; the method was immunoSEQ multiplex PCR. The table lists tens of thousands of clones, approximately 78% of them singletons. The sample consisted of PBMCs. Receptors originate from a woman in her forties in good health and CMV-seropositive.

The chain carries TRBV7-3 and TRBJ2-2; 7 positions agree with TRBD2. Trimming removed 0 bases from V and 6 bases from J; junction bases left unmatched: 13. The CDR3 length is 18 residues. Germline V gene data show CDR1 as SGHTA and CDR2 as FQGTGA. The CDR3 nucleotides are TGTGCCAGCAGCTTAACGCCTCCTGGCGGGAGTATCTCCGGGGAGCTGTTTTTT. It translates to CASSLTPPGGSISGELFF.

DNA for the CDR3: TGCGCCAGCAGCCGGGCGGGCCGGGGCTACACCTTC. Protein product: CASSRAGRGYTF. The chain combines TRBV4-3 with TRBJ1-2; D is ambiguous. This CDR3 spans 12 amino acids. V lost 4 bases to trimming and J lost 8 bases, with 11 bases between them. Germline V gene lookup returns CDR1 LGHNA and CDR2 YSLEER.

The rearrangement uses TRBV6-6 and TRBJ2-5; TRBD1 matches 10 bases. The tail of the sequence fits TRBJ2-7 better, so the J call may be wrong. Germline V lookup: CDR1 MNHNY, CDR2 SVGAGI (reference sequence). CDR3 length equals 15 residues. CDR3 protein: CASSYSRDRGGEQYF. CDR3 sequence (DNA): TGTGCCAGCAGTTACTCGAGGGACAGGGGAGGCGAGCAGTACTTC.

CDR3 coding DNA: TGTGCCAGCAGCCTGACAGGCCCTAAAACCCAGTACTTC. Encoded protein: CASSLTGPKTQYF. The chain recombines TRBV5-6 with TRBJ2-5; D might be TRBD1 (6 bases). CDR3 size: 13 residues. V was cut by 4 bases and J by 8 bases, with 15 bases left in between. Germline CDR1 SGHDT, CDR2 YYEEEE.

The CDR3 spells CASSLPGQPQHF. CDR3 DNA sequence: TGTGCCAGCAGCTTACCCGGTCAGCCCCAGCATTTT. The V call is TRBV7-2, the J call TRBJ1-5; D call uncertain. Germline V gene lookup returns CDR1 SGHTA and CDR2 FQGNSA. The length of the CDR3 is 12 residues. The germline V and J ends were trimmed by 2 bases and 6 bases, with 5 bases remaining between them.

V usage is TRBV7-3 and J usage is TRBJ2-2; no definite D call. The CDR3 extends over 16 amino acids. The germline V gene has CDR1 SGHTA and CDR2 FQGTGA. V lost 6 bases, J lost 0 bases, and 14 bases lay in between. The CDR3 loop reads CASRFTSSANTGELFF. CDR3 coding DNA: TGTGCCAGCAGGTTTACGAGCTCCGCGAACACCGGGGAGCTGTTTTTT.

The J gene is TRBJ2-1, the V gene TRBV11-3; possibly TRBD1 for D (6 bases). V was cut by 1 base and J by 5 bases, with 24 bases left in between. Germline V CDR1 and CDR2: SGHNT, YENEEA. The CDR3 covers 19 residues. CDR3: CASSLVVWDNSPQDNEQFF. CDR3 sequence (DNA): TGTGCCAGCAGCTTAGTTGTTTGGGACAACTCACCCCAGGACAATGAGCAGTTCTTC.

In this sample, this clone turned up a few times. The rearrangement links TRBV4-2 to TRBJ1-5, with D possibly being TRBD1 (5 bases). Trimming removed 0 bases from V and 0 bases from J, with 12 bases in between. CDR1 and CDR2 from the germline V gene are LGHNA and YNFKEQ. CDR3 size: 17 residues. CDR3 amino acids: CASSQEDFRASNQPQHF. As DNA, the CDR3 is TGTGCCAGCAGCCAAGAGGATTTCAGGGCTAGCAATCAGCCCCAGCATTTT.

This chain joins TRBV7-3 and TRBJ2-7; D possibly corresponds to TRBD1 (6 bases). Germline V gene sequence: CDR1 SGHTA, CDR2 FQGTGA. The CDR3 contains 14 residues. V gave up 4 bases and J gave up 2 bases, with 12 bases separating them. The CDR3 coding sequence is TGTGCCAGCAGCTACTCTCAGGGGCCCTACGAGCAGTACTTC. Translation gives CASSYSQGPYEQYF.

The V gene is TRBV29-1, the J gene TRBJ2-1; unclear D gene. This CDR3 region has 14 residues. Germline CDR1 reads SQVTM; CDR2 reads ANQGSEA. The germline V and J ends were trimmed by 4 bases and 0 bases, with 10 bases remaining between them. The CDR3 protein is CSVVATSSYNEQFF. DNA of the CDR3: TGCAGCGTTGTAGCAACCAGCTCCTACAATGAGCAGTTCTTC.

CDR3 amino acids: CASSQPGQTTDTQYF. The CDR3 DNA is TGTGCCAGCAGCCAACCCGGACAGACCACAGATACGCAGTATTTT. The chain recombines TRBV4-2 with TRBJ2-3; maybe TRBD1 (6 bases). The CDR3 is 15 amino acids. CDR1 is LGHNA and CDR2 is YNFKEQ in the germline V gene. Trimming took 2 bases from V and 2 from J, leaving 11 bases between them.

The chain carries TRBV10-3 and TRBJ2-5; 7 bases fit TRBD1. The DNA end is more similar to TRBJ2-7, so the J call may be wrong. Per germline, CDR1 ENHRY and CDR2 SYGVKD. This CDR3 spans 12 amino acids. The CDR3 reads CAISLQGNEQYF. The CDR3 nucleotides are TGTGCCATCAGTTTACAGGGGAACGAGCAGTACTTC.

V gene TRBV5-6 combines with J gene TRBJ2-1, with TRBD2 matching over 14 bases. Unmatched junction bases numbered 5, after V lost 4 bases and J lost 8 bases. Germline lookup yields CDR1 SGHDT and CDR2 YYEEEE. The CDR3 extends over 15 amino acids. Here the CDR3 DNA reads TGTGCCAGCAGCGCCGGGACTAGCGGGAGACATGAGCAGTTCTTC. This codes for CASSAGTSGRHEQFF.

The chain links TRBV27 to TRBJ1-1; D unresolved. This CDR3 comprises 15 residues. Per the germline V gene, CDR1 is MNHEY and CDR2 is SMNVEV (reference sequence). V lost 5 bases and J 3 bases, leaving 16 bases between the germline ends. In DNA, the CDR3 is TGTGCCAGCAGTCGTGCGGGCCGCGGGGACACTGAAGCTTTCTTT. Translating it yields CASSRAGRGDTEAFF.

The chain couples TRBV7-8 to TRBJ2-5; 7 bases are shared with TRBD2. This CDR3 is built from 16 residues. Per the germline V gene, CDR1 is SGHVS and CDR2 is FQNEAQ. V lost 3 bases and J lost 2; bases outside the gene matches: 9. CDR3: CASSLKLATGQETQYF. CDR3 nucleotides: TGTGCCAGCAGCTTGAAACTAGCGACGGGGCAAGAGACCCAGTACTTC. The full variable domain, in which reference TRBV7-8 and TRBJ2-5 provide the parts outside the CDR3, is GAGVSQSPRYKVAKRGQDVALRCDPISGHVSLFWYQQALGQGPEFLTYFQNEAQLDKSGLPSDRFFAERPEGSVSTLKIQRTQQEDSAVYLCASSLKLATGQETQYFGPGTRLLVL.

The chain joins TRBV7-2 to TRBJ2-7; 7 bases map to TRBD1. The junction had 8 bases not matched to a gene; V was cut back by 7 bases and J by 2 bases. CDR3 length: 14 residues. Germline assignment: CDR1 SGHTA and CDR2 FQGNSA. CDR3 DNA sequence: TGTGCCAGCACTTTTACAGGGGCCGCCTACGAGCAGTACTTC. Its protein is CASTFTGAAYEQYF. Supplemented by reference TRBV7-2 and TRBJ2-7, the full variable domain reads GAGVSQSPSNKVTEKGKDVELRCDPISGHTALYWYRQSLGQGLEFLIYFQGNSAPDKSGLPSDRFSAERTGGSVSTLTIQRTQQEDSAVYLCASTFTGAAYEQYFGPGTRLTVT.

The J gene is TRBJ1-2, the V gene TRBV7-8; D not certain. V dropped 1 base and J dropped 8 bases, with 11 bases sitting between them. The CDR3 runs to 13 residues. Germline V gives CDR1 SGHVS, CDR2 FQNEAQ. The CDR3, as DNA: TGTGCCAGCAGCTTAGGGGCGTCTATGGGCTACACCTTC. Its protein is CASSLGASMGYTF.

This CDR3 reads CATADSGNTIYF. The DNA of the CDR3 is TGTGCCACCGCGGACTCTGGAAACACCATATATTTT. The chain joins TRBV30 to TRBJ1-3; D ambiguous. This CDR3 is built from 12 residues. V lost 8 bases and J 0 bases, leaving 8 bases between the germline ends. The germline gives CDR1 GTSNPN, CDR2 SVGIG (reference sequence).

This chain uses TRBV4-1 with TRBJ2-5, with D possibly being TRBD2 (6 bases). The CDR3 extends over 17 amino acids. V was cut by 1 base and J by 2 bases, with 17 bases left in between. Germline V lookup: CDR1 MGHRA, CDR2 YSYEKL. DNA of the CDR3: TGCGCCAGCAGCCAAGGAGAAGTCGATGGGGGGCAAGAGACCCAGTACTTC. Protein product: CASSQGEVDGGQETQYF.

J is TRBJ2-3 and V is TRBV9; 11 bases fit TRBD2. The CDR3 is made up of 16 amino acids. V dropped 2 bases and J dropped 6; count of bases not matched to a gene: 8. The germline CDR1 and CDR2 sequences are SGDLS and YYNGEE. The CDR3 region is CASSVKTSGAMDTQYF. The DNA of the CDR3 is TGTGCCAGCAGCGTGAAGACTAGCGGGGCCATGGATACGCAGTATTTT.

V is TRBV6-4 and J is TRBJ2-7; TRBD1 is a possible D gene (6 bases). Trimming shortened V by 3 bases and J by 7 bases, and 13 bases separated the two germline ends. This CDR3 contains 13 residues. Germline CDR1 reads MRHNA; CDR2 reads SNTAGT. This chain's CDR3 is CASSEDRQWEQYF. The CDR3 DNA is TGTGCCAGCAGTGAAGACAGGCAGTGGGAGCAGTACTTC.

The gene calls are TRBV7-2 and TRBJ2-7; TRBD2 matches 8 bases. Looked up from germline, CDR1 is SGHTA and CDR2 is FQGNSA. The CDR3 consists of 14 residues. With V trimmed by 3 bases and J by 3 bases, 4 bases remained unmatched. CDR3 nucleotide sequence: TGTGCCAGCAGCTTCCCCGGGACTAGCTACGAGCAGTACTTC. Translated: CASSFPGTSYEQYF.

This clone was found a few times. V and J are TRBV4-2 and TRBJ2-5; 8 nucleotides agree with TRBD2. CDR3 size: 16 residues. Germline-derived CDR1 and CDR2 are LGHNA and YNFKEQ. V trimming: 2 bases; J trimming: 4 bases; junction bases outside the gene matches: 9. The CDR3 sequence is CASSQYGGARSETQYF. The CDR3 DNA reads as TGTGCCAGCAGCCAATACGGGGGGGCCAGGTCAGAGACCCAGTACTTC.

The V call is TRBV15, the J call TRBJ1-4; 10 nucleotides agree with TRBD1. Trimming at V came to 7 bases and at J to 6 bases, leaving 8 bases not matched to a gene. Germline V gene lookup returns CDR1 LNHNV and CDR2 YYDKDF (reference sequence). The CDR3 sequence is 15 residues long. The CDR3 here is CATIPTGQGDEKLFF. DNA for the CDR3: TGTGCCACCATCCCTACCGGACAGGGGGATGAAAAACTGTTTTTT.

The chain couples TRBV19 to TRBJ1-4; no reliable D call. CDR1 and CDR2 (germline): LNHDA, SQIVND (reference sequence). The CDR3 has 14 amino acids. With 6 bases removed from V and 5 bases from J, the gap between germline ends came to 13 bases. CDR3 amino acids: CASRATAKNEKLFF. CDR3 nucleotide sequence: TGTGCCAGTAGAGCAACAGCTAAGAATGAAAAACTGTTTTTT.

This chain links TRBV21-1 with TRBJ2-3; the table calls TRBD2, which could not be checked here. TRBV21-1 is listed as a pseudogene. The CDR3 covers 18 residues. CDR3 residues: CASSKRLAGGIWTDTQYF. The CDR3 nucleotides are TGTGCCAGCAGCAAAAGACTAGCGGGAGGAATCTGGACAGATACGCAGTATTTT.

The rearrangement joins TRBV9 to TRBJ1-2; maybe TRBD1 (6 bases). The V and J ends lost 3 bases and 7 bases respectively, with 16 bases between them. The CDR3 is made up of 14 amino acids. The germline CDR1 and CDR2 sequences are SGDLS and YYNGEE. This CDR3 reads CASSGTVRASGYTF. The CDR3 region has the DNA TGTGCCAGCAGCGGGACAGTCCGGGCGAGTGGCTACACCTTC.

This chain links TRBV7-3 with TRBJ2-2; 9 bases line up with TRBD2. Germline V gene data show CDR1 as SGHTA and CDR2 as FQGTGA. Germline trimming cut 2 bases from V and 8 bases from J; bases unmatched to any gene: 9. The CDR3 loop spans 16 amino acids. CDR3 DNA sequence: TGTGCCAGCAGCTTATTCCCTAGCGGGAACGGAGGGGAGCTGTTTTTT. This sequence encodes CASSLFPSGNGGELFF.

The V gene is TRBV6-1, the J gene TRBJ2-1, with 7 bases that match TRBD2. This CDR3 is built from 14 residues. Trimming removed 5 bases from V and 5 bases from J; junction bases left unmatched: 6. CDR1 MNHNS and CDR2 SASEGT come from the germline V gene. CDR3 sequence: CASSRGLENNEQFF. The CDR3 bases are TGTGCCAGCAGTAGAGGACTAGAGAACAATGAGCAGTTCTTC.

This clone appeared a single time. V is TRBV29-1 and J is TRBJ2-1, with D perhaps TRBD2 (6 bases). This CDR3 has 14 amino acids. Trimming removed 7 bases from V and 0 bases from J, with 13 bases in between. The germline V gene encodes CDR1 SQVTM and CDR2 ANQGSEA. CDR3 loop: CSAWSGGSYNEQFF. Written as DNA, the CDR3 is TGCAGCGCGTGGTCCGGGGGCTCCTACAATGAGCAGTTCTTC.

The chain is built from TRBV28 and TRBJ1-6, with TRBD1 identical over 10 bases. After removal of 6 bases from V and 5 bases from J, the junction contained 7 bases not matched to a gene. Germline V gives CDR1 MDHEN, CDR2 SYDVKM. The CDR3 extends over 16 amino acids. This CDR3 reads CASSPYGQGDNSPLHF. The DNA of the CDR3 is TGTGCCAGCAGCCCTTATGGACAGGGGGATAATTCACCCCTCCACTTT. Based on the CDR3 plus reference TRBV28 and TRBJ1-6, the full variable domain is DVKVTQSSRYLVKRTGEKVFLECVQDMDHENMFWYRQDPGLGLRLIYFSYDVKMKEKGDIPEGYSVSREKKERFSLILESASTNQTSMYLCASSPYGQGDNSPLHFGNGTRLTVT.

V gene TRBV27 combines with J gene TRBJ2-7; TRBD2 agrees at 8 bases. CDR1 and CDR2 (germline): MNHEY, SMNVEV (reference sequence). The CDR3 consists of 14 residues. Unmatched junction bases numbered 5, after V lost 2 bases and J lost 5 bases. CDR3 nucleotide sequence: TGTGCCAGCAGTTTAGGCGGGGGGCTGGACGAGCAGTACTTC. It encodes CASSLGGGLDEQYF.